This T cell receptor (beta chain) was retrieved from a study of cytomegalovirus exposure and HLA in healthy donors. Notes on this clone: What it binds is unknown. A junction boundary mismatches the germline segment, possibly from a read error.

PCR primers comprised 60 Vbeta and 13 Jbeta primers. The assay was immunoSEQ multiplex PCR, and TCRdb's table has in-frame clones only and misses some. The sample contains 90,000 to 120,000 clones, around 73% of which appear only once. Study results and limitations: Presence/absence analyses took donor sequencing depth as roughly uniform. In a later analysis, TCR association rates varied by HLA locus: DRB1 most, HLA-C fewest. The authors listed about 170 TCR beta chains as cytomegalovirus-associated.

CDR1 MGHRA and CDR2 YSYEKL come from the germline V gene. This CDR3 is built from 17 residues. The TCR originated in a woman between 35 and 50 years old in good health and CMV-seronegative. The chain uses TRBV4-1 and TRBJ2-5; TRBD2 agrees at 11 bases. The sequenced sample was PBMCs. The CDR3 here is CASSPSPGLAEKEAQYF. The CDR3 DNA reads as TGCGCCAGCAGCCCTTCGCCGGGACTAGCGGAAAAAGAGGCCCAGTACTTC.